The T cell receptor beta chain described here comes from a study of shared clonotypes between healthy human individuals. The CDR3 loop spans 13 amino acids. Germline V gene data show CDR1 as SGHRS and CDR2 as YFSETQ. V lost 4 bases and J 4 bases, leaving 11 bases between the germline ends. The repertoire was sequenced with immunoSEQ multiplex PCR; TCRdb's copy has only in-frame clones and lacks some. Of about 2.2 million clones listed, 93% are singletons. Terminally differentiated effector memory CD45RA+ cells were excluded by CCR7 positive selection of CD45RO-negative cells. Comment on this clone: Its antigen is not identified.

Study results and limitations: Generation probabilities of non-shared clonotypes were lower (relative to those shared by all four donors).

The clonotype originates from a man between 18 and 35 years old in good health. Some clones in this sample may be carry-over from other donors' samples. Sequencing input: naive CD8+ T cells from PBMCs. The rearrangement joins TRBV5-1 to TRBJ1-2, with a possible D match to TRBD1 (5 bases). As DNA, the CDR3 is TGCGCCAGCAGCCTAGACAGTCCCTATGGCTACACCTTC. Translated, it gives CASSLDSPYGYTF.